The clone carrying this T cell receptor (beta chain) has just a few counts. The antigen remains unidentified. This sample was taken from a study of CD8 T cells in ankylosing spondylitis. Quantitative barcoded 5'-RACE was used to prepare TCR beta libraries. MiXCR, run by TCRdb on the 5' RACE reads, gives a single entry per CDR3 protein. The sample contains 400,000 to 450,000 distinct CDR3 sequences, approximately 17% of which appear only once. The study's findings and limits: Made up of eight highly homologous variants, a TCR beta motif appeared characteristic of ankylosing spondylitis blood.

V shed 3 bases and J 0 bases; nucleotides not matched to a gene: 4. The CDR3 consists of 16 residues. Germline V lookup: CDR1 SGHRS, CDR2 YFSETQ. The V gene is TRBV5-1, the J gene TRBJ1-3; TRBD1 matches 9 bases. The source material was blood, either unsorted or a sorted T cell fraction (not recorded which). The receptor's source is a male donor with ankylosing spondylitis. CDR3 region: CASSSGQGFSGNTIYF. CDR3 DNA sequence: TGCGCCAGCAGCTCTGGACAGGGGTTCTCTGGAAACACCATATATTTT.